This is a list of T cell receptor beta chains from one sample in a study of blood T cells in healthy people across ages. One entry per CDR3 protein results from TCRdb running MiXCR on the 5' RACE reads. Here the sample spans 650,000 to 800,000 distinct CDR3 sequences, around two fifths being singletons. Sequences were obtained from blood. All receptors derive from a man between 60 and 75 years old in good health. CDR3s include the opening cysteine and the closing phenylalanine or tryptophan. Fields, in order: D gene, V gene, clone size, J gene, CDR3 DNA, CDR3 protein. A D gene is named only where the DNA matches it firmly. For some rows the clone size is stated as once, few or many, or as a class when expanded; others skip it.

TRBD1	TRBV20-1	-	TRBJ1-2	TGCAGTGCTGGAGGACAGGAGTTCCGGGGTCGTGCCGGCTACACCTTC	CSAGGQEFRGRAGYTF
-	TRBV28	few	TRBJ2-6	TGTGCCAGCAGCCTTCCGGGGGGCGCTGGGGCCAACGTCCTGACTTTC	CASSLPGGAGANVLTF
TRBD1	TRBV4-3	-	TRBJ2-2	TGCGCCAGCAGCCAAGAACAGGGGGCGAACACCGGGGAGCTGTTTTTT	CASSQEQGANTGELFF
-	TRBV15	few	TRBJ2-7	TGTGCCACCTCAACAGGTCCCCTCGAGCAGTACTTC	CATSTGPLEQYF
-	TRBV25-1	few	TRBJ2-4	TGTGCCAGCAGTCATAAAGGATCCAAAAACATTCAGTACTTC	CASSHKGSKNIQYF
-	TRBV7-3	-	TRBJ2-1	TGTGCCAGCAGCGCCGTGGGGGGAAGGGACAATGAGCAGTTCTTC	CASSAVGGRDNEQFF
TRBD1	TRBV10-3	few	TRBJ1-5	TGTGCCATCAGTGAGTCATCTAGGACAGGGGGAAGCAATCAGCCCCAGCATTTT	CAISESSRTGGSNQPQHF
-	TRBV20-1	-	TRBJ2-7	TGCAGTGCTAGAGATCGTTTAGGGAACGAGCAGTACTTC	CSARDRLGNEQYF
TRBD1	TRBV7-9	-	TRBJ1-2	TGTGCCAGCAGCCACCCGGGACAGGGGGCCCATGGCTACACCTTC	CASSHPGQGAHGYTF
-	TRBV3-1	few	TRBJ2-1	TGTGCCAGCAGCGGGGGCAAAAATGAGCAGTTCTTC	CASSGGKNEQFF
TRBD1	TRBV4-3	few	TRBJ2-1	TGCGCCAGCAGTCCGGGACAGGGTCGATCAGTTTCCTACAATGAGCAGTTCTTC	CASSPGQGRSVSYNEQFF
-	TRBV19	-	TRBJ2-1	TGTGCCAGTAGTATGGGGACGGGTTACAATGAGCAGTTCTTC	CASSMGTGYNEQFF
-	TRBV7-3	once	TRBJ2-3	TGTGCCAGCAGCTTAGAGACGGAGGGTTATGATACGCAGTATTTT	CASSLETEGYDTQYF
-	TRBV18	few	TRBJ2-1	TGTGCCAGCAGCCCCCGACAGGGAGGCTACAATGAGCAGTTCTTC	CASSPRQGGYNEQFF
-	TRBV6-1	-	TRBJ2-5	TGTGCCAGCAGTGCGTTGACTATCGGGATTCGAGAGACCCAGTACTTC	CASSALTIGIRETQYF
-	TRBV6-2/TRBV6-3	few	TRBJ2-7	TGTGCCAGCAGTTACGTTTGGGAGGTGTACGAGCAGTACTTC	CASSYVWEVYEQYF
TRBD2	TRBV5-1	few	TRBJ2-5	TGCGCCAGCAGCCGACTAGCGGGGCTTCAAGAGACCCAGTACTTC	CASSRLAGLQETQYF
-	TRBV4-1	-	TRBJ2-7	TGCGCCAGCAGCCGCGCGGAGGGGCCGGACGAGCAGTACTTC	CASSRAEGPDEQYF
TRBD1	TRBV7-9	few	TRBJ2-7	TGTGCCAGCAGAGTCGGACAGGCCCACGAGCAGTACTTC	CASRVGQAHEQYF
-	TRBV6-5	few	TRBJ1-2	TGTGCCAGCAGGGACCCACAGGGAGGATCATATGGCTACACCTTC	CASRDPQGGSYGYTF
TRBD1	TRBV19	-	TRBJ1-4	TGTGCCAGTAGACAGACAGGGTTACTTAATGAAAAACTGTTTTTT	CASRQTGLLNEKLFF
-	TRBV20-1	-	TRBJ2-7	TGCAGTGCTAGCCCCGCAGGGCGCCCCTACGAGCAGTACTTC	CSASPAGRPYEQYF
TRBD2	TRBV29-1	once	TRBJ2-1	TGCAGCGTTGCGGGAGGGTCCCGTGAGCAGTTCTTC	CSVAGGSREQFF
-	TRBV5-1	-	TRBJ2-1	TGCGCCAGCAGCTTGCAAGGGCAGGGAAACGGCAATGAGCAGTTCTTC	CASSLQGQGNGNEQFF
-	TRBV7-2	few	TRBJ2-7	TGTGCCAGCAGCTTATACGCCCTCTCCTACGAGCAGTACTTC	CASSLYALSYEQYF
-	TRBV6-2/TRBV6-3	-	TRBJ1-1	TGTGCCAGCAGTTACGTACAGTCGAACACTGAAGCTTTCTTT	CASSYVQSNTEAFF
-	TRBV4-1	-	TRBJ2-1	TGCGCCAGCAGCCAAGGGGACGAGACGTATTTCTATGAGCAGTTCTTC	CASSQGDETYFYEQFF
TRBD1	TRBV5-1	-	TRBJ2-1	TGCGCCAGCAGCTTGGTAGACAGGGCCTACGAGCAGTTCTTC	CASSLVDRAYEQFF
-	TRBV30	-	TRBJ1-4	TGTGCCTGGAGTGGTTTTACAGGCGGCGCAACTAATGAAAAACTGTTTTTT	CAWSGFTGGATNEKLFF
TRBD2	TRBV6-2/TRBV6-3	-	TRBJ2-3	TGTGCCAGCAGTTACTCTGATAGAACTAGCGGGGCGCAAGATACGCAGTATTTT	CASSYSDRTSGAQDTQYF
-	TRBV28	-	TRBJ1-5	TGTGCCAGCAGTTTACCAGGTAATCAGCCCCAGCATTTT	CASSLPGNQPQHF
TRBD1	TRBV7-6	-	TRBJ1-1	TGTGCCAGCAGTTCGGACAGGGGGCTTAGGGACACTGAAGCTTTCTTT	CASSSDRGLRDTEAFF
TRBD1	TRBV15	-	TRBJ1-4	TGTGCCACCAGCAGAGCCGGGACAGGGGGTGAAAAACTGTTTTTT	CATSRAGTGGEKLFF
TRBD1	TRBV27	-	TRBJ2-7	TGTGCCAGCAGTGCCGGGGCAGGGGGCGCGAATTACGAGCAGTACTTC	CASSAGAGGANYEQYF
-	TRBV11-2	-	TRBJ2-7	TGTGCCAGCAGCTTAGGCCCTGCCGCCGAGCAGTACTTC	CASSLGPAAEQYF
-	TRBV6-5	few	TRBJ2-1	TGTGCCAGCAGAAGGGGGAAGGATTCCTCCTACAATGAGCAGTTCTTC	CASRRGKDSSYNEQFF
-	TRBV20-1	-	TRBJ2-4	TGCAGTGCTAGAAAATCAGGTTTTGGGGGCAACATTCAGTACTTC	CSARKSGFGGNIQYF